This T cell receptor beta chain was sequenced in a study of Graves' ophthalmopathy and Graves' hyperthyroidism (dated by TCRdb to the late 2010s). Study-wide context: Peripheral blood samples were taken at the time of initial diagnosis, before any treatment was given. To explore V-J signatures that separate ophthalmopathy from hyperthyroidism, a discovery set of about 98 patients was enrolled, consisting of more than 40 with ophthalmopathy and about 60 with stable hyperthyroidism. The independent validation cohort included under 20 hyperthyroidism patients plus 17 patients who later progressed from hyperthyroidism to ophthalmopathy. In roughly six hyperthyroidism patients, T-cell repertoires of thyroid tissue and blood were compared. The 100 or so discovery patients were randomly split 7:3 into training and test sets. Following sampling, methimazole starting at 30 mg daily was administered to hyperthyroidism patients, and high-dose intravenous methylprednisolone was administered to ophthalmopathy patients. The study used signatures of the TCR beta repertoire to tell Graves' ophthalmopathy apart from Graves' hyperthyroidism and to predict which patients would progress to ophthalmopathy. In total, some 140 blood samples were TCR-sequenced: some 43 ophthalmopathy, some 75 hyperthyroidism and around 17 hyperthyroidism-to-ophthalmopathy patients. Results the study describes overall, beyond this receptor: In validation, the model predicted ophthalmopathy progression with 55% to 71% sensitivity and about 73% specificity; approximately 12 predicted patients were CT-confirmed with GO in a median of about 7.1 months. In cross-validation, the 13-signature model distinguished ophthalmopathy from stable hyperthyroidism with nearly 90% sensitivity and about 81% specificity, while in the test set the corresponding values were roughly 80% and 75%. No statistical method was used to set the sample size in advance, and the investigators knew which group each participant was assigned to. Among expanded thyroid clonotypes with frequency above 0.001, most also showed up in blood, which suggests that blood repertoires may reflect the thyroid immune response.

A distance of 10 bases separates the germline ends of V and J, which lose 6 bases and 4 bases respectively. The CDR3 measures 13 amino acids from cysteine to phenylalanine. The retained sequence is limited to the CDR3, 39 bases, with the frame set at the first base. Hyperthyroidism was defined as stable when no progression to ophthalmopathy occurred within 18 months of follow-up. Hyperthyroidism patients were newly diagnosed, were aged 18 to 65 years, and had a disease duration under 2 months. Patients were excluded if they had other autoimmune diseases, uncontrolled infections, pregnancy or lactation. Diagnosis relied on clinical symptoms, serum thyroxine, TRAb, thyroid ultrasound and orbital computed tomography. Ficoll-Paque density gradient centrifugation was used to isolate PBMCs from 10 ml of fresh peripheral blood. Trizol reagent was used to extract the total RNA, and its quality was then checked on an Agilent 2100 Bioanalyzer.

This clonotype occurred many times. Its antigen target is currently unknown. Nothing much larger sits one base from this clone, and base qualities are not available. For repertoire sequencing, the TCR beta CDR3 regions were amplified from RNA transcripts. HTBI primers and the Qiagen OneStep RT-PCR kit were used in a first-round RT-PCR, which was followed by a second-round multiplex PCR, size selection and purification. Sequencing of the libraries was carried out on an Illumina HiSeq2000 in paired-end mode with 100 bp reads. Concerning the study's data processing: SOAPnuke was used to process the reads, throwing out any read that had adapters, had uncalled bases, had a mean Phred below 15, or lacked an exact constant-primer or identifier match. COPE v1.2.5 was used to merge high-quality paired reads. Each unique nucleotide sequence was treated as a clonotype, and MiTCR v1.1 was used to align the clonotypes to the IMGT TRB V, D and J references. Only V-J combinations with frequency above 0.0001 were analysed, covering 99% to 99.2% of repertoires. A TCR clonal expansion and chaos score per V-J combination was defined as the ratio of F50 clonal expansion to chaos observed in the TCRdist matrix. Welch's t-statistics and random forest were used to reduce the features to 13 V-J combinations, which were then used as input to a naive Bayes classifier. The similarity between thyroid and blood repertoires was quantified using the Morisita-Horn index. TCRdb trimmed public reads at Q25 via fastp, called clones via MiXCR and kept in-frame beta chains. Duplicate CDR3 protein sequences are folded into a single record with the most common DNA and genes. The V and J calls here are based on TCRdb, not the publication. The sample profile shows under 800,000 distinct CDR3 sequences; 20% to 25% of them were found once. Approximately 7% of the sample is in the top ten clones.

The receptor's source is a woman aged 18-35 years with stable Graves' hyperthyroidism. Some clones in this sample may be carry-over from other donors' samples. Donor details come from another sample of the same person, matched by shared clones. Here the chain combines TRBV12-3 or TRBV12-4 and TRBJ1-5; the D region possibly corresponds to TRBD1 (6 bases align). Sequences were obtained from peripheral blood. The nucleotides are TGTGCCAGCAGGAACAGGGTTAATCAGCCCCAGCATTTT. It is translated as CASRNRVNQPQHF.